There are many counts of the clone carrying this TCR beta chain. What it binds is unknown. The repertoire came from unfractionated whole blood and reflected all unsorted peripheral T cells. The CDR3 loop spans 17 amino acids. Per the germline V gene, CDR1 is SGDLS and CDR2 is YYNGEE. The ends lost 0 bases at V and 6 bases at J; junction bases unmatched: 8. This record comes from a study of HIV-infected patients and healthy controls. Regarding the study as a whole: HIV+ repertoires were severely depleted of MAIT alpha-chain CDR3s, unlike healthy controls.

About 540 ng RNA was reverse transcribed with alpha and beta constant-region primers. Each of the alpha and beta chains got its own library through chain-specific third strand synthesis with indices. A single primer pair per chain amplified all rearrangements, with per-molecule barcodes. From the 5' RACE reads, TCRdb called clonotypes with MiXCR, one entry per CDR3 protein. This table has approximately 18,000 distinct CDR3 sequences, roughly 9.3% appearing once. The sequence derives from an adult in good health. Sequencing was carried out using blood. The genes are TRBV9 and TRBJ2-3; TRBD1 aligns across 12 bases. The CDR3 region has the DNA TGTGCCAGCAGCGTAGCTGGAGGGGGGACAGGGGGCGATACGCAGTATTTT. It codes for CASSVAGGGTGGDTQYF.